Listed below are T cell receptor beta chains from one sample, sequenced in a study of blood T cell repertoires in COVID-19. The repertoire was sequenced with immunoSEQ multiplex PCR; TCRdb's copy has only in-frame clones and lacks some. In the table there are under 250,000 clones, approximately 80% of which are singletons. Sequenced: PBMCs or T cells enriched from blood (not recorded which). The receptors originated from a woman aged 45-65 years with acute COVID-19. Both conserved end residues are part of each CDR3. The D gene is left open where the match is weak. The listing skips clone size in some rows; elsewhere it reads once, few, many or a size class.

19	TRBJ1-2	TRBV9	-	TRBD1	CASSASPVGTGGVGYGYTF	TGTGCCAGCAGCGCGAGTCCGGTGGGGACAGGGGGCGTCGGCTATGGCTACACCTTC
16	TRBJ2-3	TRBV13	once	-	CASSLGTSQSGDTQYF	TGTGCCAGCAGCTTAGGGACTAGTCAAAGCGGGGATACGCAGTATTTT
14	TRBJ2-3	TRBV7-9	-	TRBD1	CASSLQGAGDTQYF	TGTGCCAGCAGCTTACAGGGGGCTGGAGATACGCAGTATTTT
15	TRBJ2-1	TRBV3-1/TRBV3-2	-	TRBD2	CASSPRLAGGNEQFF	TGTGCCAGCAGCCCTCGACTAGCGGGAGGGAATGAGCAGTTCTTC
13	TRBJ1-1	TRBV7-2	-	TRBD1	CASSLGQVAEAFF	TGTGCCAGCAGCTTGGGACAGGTGGCTGAAGCTTTCTTT
15	TRBJ2-7	TRBV9	-	-	CASSLMPTGSYEQYF	TGTGCCAGCAGCCTAATGCCAACAGGTTCCTACGAGCAGTACTTC
13	TRBJ1-1	TRBV10-1	-	-	CASSESPRTEAFF	TGCGCCAGCAGTGAGTCACCGAGGACTGAAGCTTTCTTT
13	TRBJ2-7	TRBV11-3	once	-	CASSPYRAYEQYF	TGTGCCAGCAGCCCTTACAGAGCCTACGAGCAGTACTTC
13	TRBJ2-2	TRBV24-1	-	-	CATRGGNTGELFF	TGTGCCACCAGGGGGGGGAACACCGGGGAGCTGTTTTTT
14	TRBJ1-1	TRBV27	-	TRBD1	CASSHGTGGTEAFF	TGTGCCAGCAGCCACGGGACAGGGGGGACTGAAGCTTTCTTT
14	TRBJ1-2	TRBV4-3	-	TRBD1	CASSIQGAAAGYTF	TGCGCCAGCAGCATACAGGGGGCAGCGGCTGGCTACACCTTC
14	TRBJ2-3	TRBV27	-	-	CASSYWSSTDTQYF	TGTGCCAGCAGTTACTGGTCTAGCACAGATACGCAGTATTTT
14	TRBJ1-1	TRBV5-4	-	-	CASSVGGGNTEAFF	TGTGCCAGCAGCGTGGGGGGCGGGAACACTGAAGCTTTCTTT
16	TRBJ1-6	TRBV18	-	-	CASSPFQGGTNSPLHF	TGTGCCAGCTCACCCTTCCAGGGAGGAACTAATTCACCCCTCCACTTT
15	TRBJ2-1	TRBV3-1/TRBV3-2	-	TRBD2	CASSQAGAGGGEQFF	TGTGCCAGCAGCCAAGCCGGTGCGGGGGGCGGTGAGCAGTTCTTC
16	TRBJ2-1	TRBV28	-	TRBD2	CASSPPLAGDRNEQFF	TGTGCCAGCAGTCCCCCTTTAGCGGGAGATAGGAATGAGCAGTTCTTC
14	TRBJ2-7	TRBV28	-	TRBD2	CASSSAGGPREQYF	TGTGCCAGCAGTTCGGCGGGAGGGCCTCGCGAGCAGTACTTC
16	TRBJ2-1	TRBV24-1	-	TRBD1	CATSVVGQGSLNEQFF	TGTGCCACCAGTGTAGTGGGACAGGGGTCTCTCAATGAGCAGTTCTTC
15	TRBJ1-2	TRBV28	-	TRBD1	CASRGQGPHGYGYTF	TGTGCCAGCAGGGGACAGGGACCCCACGGGTATGGCTACACCTTC
14	TRBJ2-1	TRBV27	-	TRBD2	CASSPGTSPTGAFF	TGTGCCAGCAGTCCTGGGACTAGCCCCACTGGGGCGTTCTTC
16	TRBJ2-5	TRBV18	-	TRBD1	CASSQYTGTAQETQYF	TGTGCCAGCTCACAGTACACTGGGACAGCTCAAGAGACCCAGTACTTC
16	TRBJ2-5	TRBV7-2	-	-	CASSLDILGSNGAQYF	TGTGCCAGCAGCTTAGACATTCTAGGTTCCAACGGGGCCCAGTACTTC
15	TRBJ2-2	TRBV9	-	TRBD2	CASRPSGNQVGELFF	TGTGCCAGCCGACCTAGCGGGAATCAGGTCGGGGAGCTGTTTTTT
14	TRBJ1-2	TRBV4-3	-	-	CASSSKTGGNGYTF	TGCGCCAGCAGCTCGAAGACCGGGGGAAATGGCTACACCTTC
15	TRBJ1-1	TRBV7-9	-	-	CASSSTRQAELEAFF	TGTGCCAGCAGCTCGACACGACAGGCCGAGCTTGAAGCTTTCTTT
13	TRBJ1-2	TRBV28	-	TRBD1	CASSSSDRALYTF	TGTGCCAGCAGTTCCTCGGACAGGGCCCTCTACACCTTC
16	TRBJ2-1	TRBV4-1	-	TRBD1	CASSQGSQGTYNEQFF	TGCGCCAGCAGCCAAGGGTCACAGGGGACATACAATGAGCAGTTCTTC
16	TRBJ1-6	TRBV19	-	-	CASSISTGNLNSPLHF	TGTGCCAGTAGTATCTCTACGGGAAACCTTAATTCACCCCTCCACTTT
15	TRBJ1-4	TRBV5-5	-	TRBD1	CASSEYRGMTEKLFF	TGTGCCAGCAGCGAATACAGGGGTATGACTGAAAAACTGTTTTTT
11	TRBJ1-2	TRBV2	-	-	CASGQNYGYTF	TGTGCCAGCGGCCAAAACTATGGCTACACCTTC
15	TRBJ2-7	TRBV11-2	once	-	CASSLGPEGDYEQYF	TGTGCCAGCAGCTTAGGGCCCGAGGGGGACTACGAGCAGTACTTC
15	TRBJ2-3	TRBV7-3	-	TRBD1	CASSLTGQGADTQYF	TGTGCCAGCAGCTTAACAGGACAGGGGGCGGATACGCAGTATTTT
19	TRBJ1-3	TRBV10-3	few	-	CAISDPRGLGGTSGNTIYF	TGTGCCATCAGTGACCCACGGGGGTTAGGTGGCACCTCTGGAAACACCATATATTTT
15	TRBJ2-7	TRBV29-1	-	TRBD1	CSVASGGITFNEQYF	TGCAGCGTTGCTTCAGGGGGCATTACGTTCAACGAGCAGTACTTC
15	TRBJ2-3	TRBV5-1	many	TRBD2	CASTPGTSSFDTQYF	TGCGCCAGCACCCCCGGGACTAGCTCCTTTGATACGCAGTATTTT
12	TRBJ2-3	TRBV27	-	TRBD2	CASRAGPSTQYF	TGTGCCAGCAGAGCGGGACCCAGTACGCAGTATTTT
16	TRBJ2-7	TRBV7-2	-	TRBD2	CASSLGSSGASYEQYF	TGTGCCAGCAGCTTGGGATCTAGCGGGGCCTCCTACGAGCAGTACTTC
17	TRBJ2-1	TRBV10-3	-	TRBD1	CAISDSVRQGYLTVQFF	TGTGCCATCAGTGACAGCGTGAGACAGGGATATCTAACGGTTCAGTTCTTC
12	TRBJ1-1	TRBV28	-	TRBD1	CASPDRVKEAFF	TGTGCCAGCCCCGACAGGGTGAAGGAAGCTTTCTTT
15	TRBJ1-5	TRBV6-6	-	-	CASSYYGAQKEPQHF	TGTGCCAGCAGTTACTATGGGGCTCAAAAGGAGCCCCAGCATTTT
20	TRBJ2-1	TRBV18	-	TRBD2	CASSPRRGTSGENSANEQFF	TGTGCCAGCTCACCCCGACGGGGGACTAGCGGTGAAAACTCGGCCAATGAGCAGTTCTTC
15	TRBJ2-7	TRBV19	-	TRBD2	CASSIGASGRYEQYF	TGTGCCAGTAGTATAGGCGCTAGCGGACGCTACGAGCAGTACTTC